This record covers a single TCR beta chain. CDR1 is SGHTA and CDR2 is FQGNSA in the germline V gene. The CDR3 length is 14 residues. Losses at the gene ends were 2 bases for V and 8 bases for J; bases not matched to a gene: 4. These data are taken from a study of PD-L1 blockade in urothelial cancer. Study overall: There were a median of around 140,000 T cells in blood samples.

Synthetic templates analogous to TCR were spiked into all PCRs individually. The repertoire was sequenced with immunoSEQ multiplex PCR; TCRdb's copy has only in-frame clones and lacks some. The sample has 72,000 or so clones, about 86% seen once. Time point specified: pretreatment peripheral blood. Urothelial carcinoma affected the patients, and it was locally advanced or metastatic. Each patient gave between 1 and 8 samples of peripheral blood mononuclear cells, which were collected pretreatment and during treatment. The source is a man aged 55 to 70 with urothelial cancer. The material was PBMCs, obtained around atezolizumab (anti-PD-L1) treatment. The V gene is TRBV7-2, the J gene TRBJ2-1; 9 bases are a match to TRBD2. CDR3: CASSLSGGRDEQFF. As DNA, the CDR3 is TGTGCCAGCAGCTTAAGCGGGGGGCGGGATGAGCAGTTCTTC. Looking up the rest from reference TRBV7-2 and TRBJ2-1 gives the full variable domain: GAGVSQSPSNKVTEKGKDVELRCDPISGHTALYWYRQSLGQGLEFLIYFQGNSAPDKSGLPSDRFSAERTGGSVSTLTIQRTQQEDSAVYLCASSLSGGRDEQFFGPGTRLTVL.